One and the same sample provided the 22 T cell receptor beta chains below, sequenced in a study of blood T cells in healthy people across ages. PCR was performed a second time for about 7 to 12 cycles using a sample-barcoded 5' primer and a J-beta primer mix. Using its own MiXCR run on the 5' RACE reads, TCRdb lists one record per CDR3 protein. The table lists some 1.8 million distinct CDR3 sequences, about two fifths of them singletons. The sample comprised blood. These receptors came from a human donor in good health.

The V call is TRBV15, the J call TRBJ1-5; 11 bases fit TRBD1. Germline CDR1 LNHNV, CDR2 YYDKDF (reference sequence). V lost 9 bases, J lost 0 bases, and 13 bases stayed unmatched. This CDR3 has 18 amino acids. The CDR3 nucleotides are TGTGCCACTAAAAAGGACAGGGGGCGATTCAATAGCAATCAGCCCCAGCATTTT. It specifies CATKKDRGRFNSNQPQHF.

The chain recombines TRBV29-1 with TRBJ2-3, with 12 bases identical to TRBD2. V was clipped by 5 bases and J by 4 bases; unmatched bases: 13. This CDR3 contains 17 residues. From germline, CDR1 is SQVTM and CDR2 ANQGSEA. The CDR3 coding sequence is TGCAGCGTTCGAAGTTCGACTAGCGGGGGTTCGCCAGATACGCAGTATTTT. Protein sequence: CSVRSSTSGGSPDTQYF.

This chain's CDR3 is CASSLGQTHGELFF. For the CDR3, the DNA is TGCGCCAGCAGCTTGGGTCAGACCCACGGGGAGCTGTTTTTT. J is TRBJ2-2 and V is TRBV5-1; D gene unclear. Per germline, CDR1 SGHRS and CDR2 YFSETQ. The CDR3 has 14 residues. With 0 bases removed from V and 7 bases from J, the gap between germline ends came to 10 bases.

This clonotype turned up a few times. The V and J genes are TRBV6-6 and TRBJ2-1; D uncertain. CDR1 MNHNY and CDR2 SVGAGI come from the germline V gene (reference sequence). This CDR3 has 11 amino acids. V was pared by 2 bases and J by 9 bases, with 5 bases between. CDR3 DNA sequence: TGTGCCAGCAGTTACGGTATTGAGCAGTTCTTC. Translated, it gives CASSYGIEQFF.

This clonotype has more than one count but fewer than ten. V and J are TRBV4-1 and TRBJ1-1; 10 nucleotides line up with TRBD1. The CDR3 runs 15 residues. The V gene end was trimmed by 4 bases and the J gene end by 5 bases; junction bases not matched to a gene: 7. Germline V gene data show CDR1 as MGHRA and CDR2 as YSYEKL. CDR3 sequence (DNA): TGCGCCAGCAGCCTTCGGGACAGGGGACGAACTGAAGCTTTCTTT. Residues: CASSLRDRGRTEAFF.

The CDR3 coding sequence is TGTGCCAGCAGCCAGACGGACGGAAGCTATGGCTACACCTTC. Its translation is CASSQTDGSYGYTF. The chain links TRBV3-1 to TRBJ1-2; D is unclear. The V gene's germline CDR1 is LGHDT and CDR2 YNNKEL (reference sequence). The CDR3 is 14 residues long. The V end lost 3 bases, the J end lost 4 bases, and 12 bases lay between the germline ends.

The table lists this clonotype with a few counts. The chain is built from TRBV6-5 and TRBJ2-6, with no clear D. V dropped 6 bases and J dropped 2 bases, with 14 bases sitting between them. From germline, CDR1 is MNHEY and CDR2 SVGAGI. This CDR3 comprises 16 residues. The CDR3 sequence is CASSYGWEAGANVLTF. In nucleotides, the CDR3 is TGTGCCAGCAGCTACGGATGGGAAGCTGGGGCCAACGTCCTGACTTTC.

V gene TRBV20-1 combines with J gene TRBJ2-5; maybe TRBD1 (5 bases). This CDR3 comprises 13 residues. Germline values: CDR1 DFQATT, CDR2 SNEGSKA (reference sequence). Trimming took off 7 bases at V and 5 bases at J, with 17 bases between the two ends. The CDR3 coding sequence is TGCAGTGTACCTCGAAGGGGTCAGGAGACCCAGTACTTC. Translated, it gives CSVPRRGQETQYF.

The V and J genes are TRBV7-2 and TRBJ2-4, with 8 bases fitting TRBD1. Germline CDR1 SGHTA, CDR2 FQGNSA. V shed 1 base and J 13 bases; nucleotides not matched to a gene: 18. The CDR3 totals 17 residues. CDR3 sequence: CASSLDEDRAFGGEQYF. DNA for the CDR3: TGTGCCAGCAGCTTAGACGAGGACAGGGCCTTTGGAGGGGAGCAGTACTTC.

This chain joins TRBV27 and TRBJ2-1; possibly TRBD1 or TRBD2 for D (6 bases each). Looked up from germline, CDR1 is MNHEY and CDR2 is SMNVEV (reference sequence). Deletions cut 6 bases from V and 6 bases from J, with 15 bases between. The CDR3 sequence is 14 residues long. DNA of the CDR3: TGTGCCAGCAGAAGGGGGGACTCCGTCAATGAGCAGTTCTTC. Amino acid sequence: CASRRGDSVNEQFF.

This rearrangement joins TRBV11-2 to TRBJ2-1; 9 nucleotides agree with TRBD2. This CDR3 spans 17 amino acids. J gave up 5 bases and V 0 bases, and 8 bases lay outside the gene matches. Germline loops: CDR1 SGHAT, CDR2 FQNNGV. DNA of the CDR3: TGTGCCAGCAGCTTAGATCTGTTAGCGGGGGTCCACAATGAGCAGTTCTTC. Translating it yields CASSLDLLAGVHNEQFF.

The chain employs TRBV10-3 and TRBJ2-7, with 8 bases identical to TRBD1. V shed 6 bases, J shed 2 bases, and the junction held 9 bases outside the gene matches. The V gene's germline CDR1 is ENHRY and CDR2 SYGVKD. The CDR3 runs 15 residues. The CDR3 DNA sequence: TGTGCCATCAGCGACCCACCACAGGGGGCCTACGAGCAGTACTTC. This sequence encodes CAISDPPQGAYEQYF.

V usage is TRBV5-1 and J usage is TRBJ1-6; D possibly corresponds to TRBD1 (5 bases). The length of the CDR3 is 18 residues. Germline loops: CDR1 SGHRS, CDR2 YFSETQ. With 4 bases removed from V and 7 bases from J, the gap between germline ends came to 24 bases. CDR3 amino acids: CASSPSPPGSLGNSPLHF. The CDR3 region has the DNA TGCGCCAGCAGCCCCAGTCCACCAGGGTCCCTAGGAAATTCACCCCTCCACTTT.

The genes are TRBV30 and TRBJ2-3; D is ambiguous. Germline V gene lookup returns CDR1 GTSNPN and CDR2 SVGIG (reference sequence). This CDR3 has 14 amino acids. V gave up 3 bases and J gave up 2 bases, with 12 bases separating them. The CDR3 coding sequence is TGTGCCTGGAGACCGGGTCTTTACACAGATACGCAGTATTTT. Amino acids: CAWRPGLYTDTQYF. The full variable domain, in which reference TRBV30 and TRBJ2-3 provide the parts outside the CDR3, is SQTIHQWPATLVQPVGSPLSLECTVEGTSNPNLYWYRQAAGRGLQLLFYSVGIGQISSEVPQNLSASRPQDRQFILSSKKLLLSDSGFYLCAWRPGLYTDTQYFGPGTRLTVL.

The V gene is TRBV6-1, the J gene TRBJ2-7, with 8 positions matching TRBD1. With the DNA end fitting TRBJ2-5 better, the J assignment may be wrong. The CDR3 totals 14 residues. Per germline, CDR1 MNHNS and CDR2 SASEGT. This CDR3 reads CASRAETGVGTQYF. Here the CDR3 DNA reads TGTGCCAGCAGAGCGGAGACAGGGGTCGGGACCCAGTACTTC.

The rearrangement uses TRBV2 and TRBJ2-1; D is unresolved. The V gene's germline CDR1 is SNHLY and CDR2 FYNNEI. There are 12 residues in the CDR3. V lost 6 bases and J lost 12, with 15 bases in between. CDR3 sequence: CASRALGDGQFF. The CDR3 nucleotides are TGTGCCAGCAGGGCTCTTGGGGATGGGCAGTTCTTC.

This clonotype has more than one count but fewer than ten. This sequence joins TRBV12-3 or TRBV12-4 and TRBJ2-1, with unresolved D. There are 11 residues in the CDR3. Trimming cost V 6 bases and J 4 bases, with 4 bases left between them. Here the CDR3 DNA reads TGTGCCAGCAGATTATACAATGAGCAGTTCTTC. It codes for CASRLYNEQFF.

This clonotype has a single count. Germline is not matched at one junction end, which may reflect a read error. The chain is built from TRBV5-6 and TRBJ1-2; D is unresolved. Germline V gives CDR1 SGHDT, CDR2 YYEEEE. The CDR3 has 12 residues. Here the CDR3 reads CAGSFGDYGYTF. The CDR3 bases are TGTGCCGGCAGCTTCGGGGACTATGGCTACACCTTC.

The V and J genes are TRBV5-1 and TRBJ2-7; D possibly matches TRBD1 or TRBD2 (5 bases each). The V gene's germline CDR1 is SGHRS and CDR2 YFSETQ. CDR3 length equals 13 residues. V lost 0 bases to trimming and J lost 6 bases, with 10 bases between them. The CDR3, as DNA: TGCGCCAGCAGCTTGGGGGGGATAGTCGAGCAGTACTTC. As protein: CASSLGGIVEQYF.

This CDR3 is CSANAPDTQYF. The CDR3 DNA reads as TGCAGTGCTAATGCCCCAGATACGCAGTATTTT. The genes are TRBV20-1 and TRBJ2-3; D unresolved. This CDR3 region has 11 residues. Trimming pared 4 bases from V and 4 bases from J, leaving 6 bases between. Germline V CDR1 and CDR2: DFQATT, SNEGSKA (reference sequence).

This clonotype was counted ten times or more. The V and J genes are TRBV14 and TRBJ2-1; D may be TRBD1 (5 bases). The CDR3 is 15 residues long. CDR1 SGHDN and CDR2 FVKESK come from the germline V gene. V lost 5 bases and J lost 0, with 11 bases in between. The CDR3 coding sequence is TGTGCCAGCAGCTTAAGAACAGGCTCCTACAATGAGCAGTTCTTC. This sequence encodes CASSLRTGSYNEQFF.

In the case of this clonotype: At one end the junction does not follow the germline gene, possibly because of a read error. V usage is TRBV27 and J usage is TRBJ2-3; 9 positions match TRBD1. CDR1 and CDR2 from the germline V gene are MNHEY and SMNVEV (reference sequence). The CDR3 is 15 residues long. In nucleotides, the CDR3 is TGTGCCGGCAGCTACAGGGGGCTCCTCACAGATACGCAGTATTTT. Translation gives CAGSYRGLLTDTQYF.